Following are 31 T cell receptor beta chains from one sample sequenced in a study of human T cells and chemical hapten exposure. Time point here: patch test 1, 2 weeks after DPC sensitization. Treatment here: therapeutic diphenylcyclopropenone sensitization with weekly scalp DPC. TCRdb reprocessed the RACE reads with MiXCR, giving one entry per CDR3 protein. Of fewer than 100,000 distinct CDR3 sequences listed, about an eighth are singletons. This material consisted of whole blood, taken in connection with sensitization to the hapten diphenylcyclopropenone (DPC). The source is a woman aged 60 to 75 with alopecia areata. Some clones in this sample may be carry-over from other donors' samples.

This clonotype was counted between two and nine times. The chain joins TRBV9 to TRBJ2-1; D remains ambiguous. V was shortened by 4 bases and J by 1 base, with 12 bases between the two germline ends. Germline V gene lookup returns CDR1 SGDLS and CDR2 YYNGEE. This CDR3 has 15 amino acids. The CDR3 bases are TGTGCCAGCAGCCTTGACTGGCTGTCCTACAATGAGCAGTTCTTC. Translation: CASSLDWLSYNEQFF.

The rearrangement links TRBV18 to TRBJ1-2, with D possibly matching TRBD1 (6 bases). Germline V lookup: CDR1 KGHSH, CDR2 LQKENI. V lost 1 base, J lost 7 bases, and 10 bases lay in between. The CDR3 spans 13 residues. CDR3 amino acids: CASSPRTVFGYTF. CDR3 nucleotides: TGTGCCAGCTCACCACGGACAGTTTTTGGCTACACCTTC.

Only a few counts were recorded for this clonotype. V gene TRBV20-1 combines with J gene TRBJ2-1, with D hard to call. V lost 1 base and J lost 2, with 18 bases in between. Germline loops: CDR1 DFQATT, CDR2 SNEGSKA (reference sequence). This CDR3 spans 17 amino acids. The chain's CDR3 is CSARGSPVGEPYNEQFF. The CDR3 DNA is TGCAGTGCTAGAGGGTCCCCGGTTGGGGAACCCTACAATGAGCAGTTCTTC.

The chain uses TRBV6-5 and TRBJ1-1; D is uncertain. Looked up from germline, CDR1 is MNHEY and CDR2 is SVGAGI. There are 13 residues in the CDR3. V was cut by 4 bases and J by 3 bases, with 9 bases left in between. CDR3 loop: CASSFGRDTEAFF. In DNA form, the CDR3 reads TGTGCCAGCAGTTTTGGAAGGGACACTGAAGCTTTCTTT.

This clonotype was found many times. Here the CDR3 reads CASSPRQGNTIYF. Written as DNA, the CDR3 is TGTGCCAGCAGCCCAAGACAGGGAAACACCATATATTTT. The chain has TRBV5-4 and TRBJ1-3; D is perhaps TRBD1 (5 bases). The CDR3 extends over 13 amino acids. V shed 4 bases and J shed 4 bases, with 9 bases lying between them. Germline V gene data show CDR1 as SGHNT and CDR2 as YYREEE (reference sequence). Combining the CDR3 with reference TRBV5-4 and TRBJ1-3 gives the whole variable domain ETGVTQSPTHLIKTRGQQVTLRCSSQSGHNTVSWYQQALGQGPQFIFQYYREEENGRGNFPPRFSGLQFPNYSSELNVNALELDDSALYLCASSPRQGNTIYFGEGSWLTVV.

In this sample, this clonotype turned up a few times. This chain joins TRBV10-3 and TRBJ2-1; maybe TRBD2 (5 bases). The CDR3 covers 14 residues. Per the germline V gene, CDR1 is ENHRY and CDR2 is SYGVKD. Trimming cost V 3 bases and J 14 bases, with 20 bases left between them. CDR3 coding DNA: TGTGCCATCAGTGACCGAGGGCAGACTTCCTGGGAGTTCTTC. This sequence encodes CAISDRGQTSWEFF.

In regard to this clonotype: One end of the junction varies from germline; a read error may be responsible. This chain links TRBV7-7 with TRBJ2-1; 7 bases line up with TRBD2. Germline V gene data show CDR1 as SSHAT and CDR2 as FNYEAQ (reference sequence). This CDR3 has 15 amino acids. Written as DNA, the CDR3 is TGTGCTAGCAGCTTATCGGGGGAGGGGTACAATGAGCAGTTCTTC. This translates into CASSLSGEGYNEQFF.

Here the CDR3 DNA reads TGTGCCAGCAGCTTAGCCGGGCCCGGTTACGAGCAGTACTTC. Protein: CASSLAGPGYEQYF. This chain links TRBV7-2 with TRBJ2-7; D is unclear. Trimming took off 0 bases at V and 4 bases at J, with 10 bases between the two ends. The CDR3 is 14 amino acids. Per the germline V gene, CDR1 is SGHTA and CDR2 is FQGNSA.

This clonotype was picked up many times. The DNA for the CDR3 is TGCGCCAGCAGCCAAGATTCCCCCTCCTACAATGAGCAGTTCTTC. This gives the protein CASSQDSPSYNEQFF. The chain links TRBV4-1 to TRBJ2-1; no firm D call. Germline CDR1 MGHRA, CDR2 YSYEKL. Deletions cut 0 bases from V and 0 bases from J, with 6 bases between. The CDR3 loop spans 15 amino acids.

The V and J genes are TRBV29-1 and TRBJ1-2; D is unclear. Between the trimmed V and J ends, which lost 0 bases and 0 bases, there was a span of 11 bases. Per the germline V gene, CDR1 is SQVTM and CDR2 is ANQGSEA. The CDR3 covers 15 residues. The CDR3 nucleotides read TGCAGCGTTGAAGACTCGACGGAAGCTAACTATGGCTACACCTTC. This sequence encodes CSVEDSTEANYGYTF.

This clonotype was counted a few times. The chain uses TRBV5-4 and TRBJ2-3; 10 bases line up with TRBD2. Germline V lookup: CDR1 SGHNT, CDR2 YYREEE (reference sequence). Trimming cost V 0 bases and J 6 bases; bases outside gene matches: 10. CDR3 length equals 17 residues. The CDR3 sequence: CASSLEWSGGARDTQYF. The CDR3 DNA reads as TGTGCCAGCAGCTTGGAATGGAGCGGGGGGGCGCGGGATACGCAGTATTTT.

This clonotype was seen a few times. This chain uses TRBV14 with TRBJ2-1; no clear D gene. Trimming stripped 4 bases from V and 8 bases from J, with 15 bases between. There are 14 residues in the CDR3. Germline CDR1 SGHDN, CDR2 FVKESK. Written as DNA, the CDR3 is TGTGCCAGCAGCCTGACCCTTGAGAGTCATGAGCAGTTCTTC. Translation gives CASSLTLESHEQFF.

In this sample, this clonotype turned up a few times. This rearrangement joins TRBV29-1 to TRBJ1-2; weak D call: TRBD1 (5 bases). The germline V and J ends were trimmed by 0 bases and 5 bases, with 10 bases remaining between them. CDR1 and CDR2 from the germline V gene are SQVTM and ANQGSEA. The CDR3 has 13 amino acids. The CDR3 protein is CSVEDATVYGYTF. CDR3 DNA sequence: TGCAGCGTTGAAGATGCGACAGTTTATGGCTACACCTTC. Filled out from reference TRBV29-1 and TRBJ1-2, the complete variable domain reads SAVISQKPSRDICQRGTSLTIQCQVDSQVTMMFWYRQQPGQSLTLIATANQGSEATYESGFVIDKFPISRPNLTFSTLTVSNMSPEDSSIYLCSVEDATVYGYTFGSGTRLTVV.

This clonotype was counted only a few times. The chain uses TRBV5-5 and TRBJ1-1; TRBD1 agrees at 7 bases. The CDR3 length is 16 residues. The junction had 8 bases not matched to a gene; V was cut back by 0 bases and J by 3 bases. The germline V gene has CDR1 SGHKS and CDR2 YYEKEE (reference sequence). Here the CDR3 reads CASSLEGASWDTEAFF. The DNA of the CDR3 is TGTGCCAGCAGCTTGGAGGGGGCGTCGTGGGACACTGAAGCTTTCTTT.

This chain connects TRBV29-1 to TRBJ1-2; 9 bases map to TRBD1. Germline assignment: CDR1 SQVTM and CDR2 ANQGSEA. J was trimmed by 5 bases and V by 4 bases; bases with no gene match: 2. The CDR3 has 12 residues. The DNA of the CDR3 is TGCAGCGTTGGGGACAGGGCTTATGGCTACACCTTC. Amino acid sequence: CSVGDRAYGYTF.

This sequence joins TRBV10-3 and TRBJ2-4; D is perhaps TRBD2 (5 bases). In germline, CDR1 is ENHRY, CDR2 SYGVKD. The germline V and J ends were trimmed by 6 bases and 8 bases, with 17 bases remaining between them. The CDR3 is 14 residues long. CDR3 residues: CAISRRKEMDIQYF. CDR3 DNA: TGTGCCATCAGCCGGAGGAAGGAAATGGACATTCAGTACTTC.

This clonotype was detected many times. One end of the junction fails to match germline, which may point to a read error. The chain has TRBV7-7 and TRBJ2-3; 9 bases agree with TRBD2. CDR3 length: 15 amino acids. Germline V gives CDR1 SSHAT, CDR2 FNYEAQ (reference sequence). Here the CDR3 reads CASSLGGGAGDTQYF. In DNA, the CDR3 is TGTGCTAGCAGCTTAGGCGGGGGGGCCGGTGATACGCAGTATTTT.

This clonotype was recorded many times. The chain employs TRBV20-1 and TRBJ1-2; D gene unclear. The CDR3 has 14 residues. The V gene lost 3 bases and the J gene lost 2 bases, with 13 bases spanning the gap. Germline CDR1 DFQATT, CDR2 SNEGSKA (reference sequence). The CDR3 DNA sequence: TGCAGTGCTAGCCCGGGGAGTGGGAACTATGGCTACACCTTC. Translation gives CSASPGSGNYGYTF.

This clonotype was found once. The chain carries TRBV3-1 and TRBJ1-1; 11 nucleotides line up with TRBD1. Per germline, CDR1 LGHDT and CDR2 YNNKEL (reference sequence). Trimming at V came to 4 bases and at J to 5 bases, leaving 6 bases not matched to a gene. This CDR3 is built from 15 residues. For the CDR3, the DNA is TGTGCCAGCAGCCGTCCCGGGACAGGGGGGACTGAAGCTTTCTTT. Translated, it gives CASSRPGTGGTEAFF.

This clonotype showed up many times. The chain combines TRBV29-1 with TRBJ2-2; D gene ambiguous. In germline, CDR1 is SQVTM, CDR2 ANQGSEA. The ends were cut back, 6 bases at V and 1 base at J, with 9 bases in the middle. This CDR3 spans 13 amino acids. CDR3 loop: CSVRHGNTGELFF. The CDR3 bases are TGCAGCGTGCGACACGGGAACACCGGGGAGCTGTTTTTT.

Ten or more counts support this clonotype. The chain couples TRBV10-1 to TRBJ2-5, with D possibly matching TRBD2 (6 bases). The CDR3 sequence is 15 residues long. The germline CDR1 and CDR2 sequences are WNHNN and SYGVQD (reference sequence). Trimming cost V 6 bases and J 2 bases, with 16 bases left between them. CDR3 DNA sequence: TGCGCCAGCAGCGATACCAGACTAGGACAAGAGACCCAGTACTTC. Encoded protein: CASSDTRLGQETQYF.

In its sample, this clonotype was seen a few times. The gene calls are TRBV29-1 and TRBJ2-6; D is ambiguous. CDR1 and CDR2 (germline): SQVTM, ANQGSEA. Trimming took off 8 bases at V and 1 base at J, with 9 bases between the two ends. This CDR3 region has 13 residues. CDR3 protein: CSSLLSGANVLTF. CDR3 bases: TGCAGCAGTCTCCTTTCTGGGGCCAACGTCCTGACTTTC.

V and J are TRBV20-1 and TRBJ1-5; 7 positions agree with TRBD1. V was pared by 6 bases and J by 9 bases, with 14 bases of the junction left unmatched. The CDR3 totals 14 residues. Germline V CDR1 and CDR2: DFQATT, SNEGSKA (reference sequence). CDR3 bases: TGCAGTGCCATCCGGGACAGTGGAAGAGTGCCCCAGCATTTT. The encoded protein is CSAIRDSGRVPQHF.

This clonotype was observed at least ten times. The genes are TRBV29-1 and TRBJ2-7; perhaps TRBD2 as D (5 bases). V lost 4 bases, J lost 5 bases, and 12 bases lay in between. The germline CDR1 and CDR2 sequences are SQVTM and ANQGSEA. The CDR3 contains 12 residues. The chain's CDR3 is CSVVSVEDEQYF. CDR3 DNA: TGCAGCGTTGTTTCGGTGGAGGACGAGCAGTACTTC.

There are many counts of this clonotype. This CDR3 is CASSQRTPGTDTQYF. DNA for the CDR3: TGTGCCAGCAGCCAGAGGACGCCAGGCACAGATACGCAGTATTTT. The chain couples TRBV3-1 to TRBJ2-3, with no clear D. CDR3 size: 15 residues. Germline V lookup: CDR1 LGHDT, CDR2 YNNKEL (reference sequence). The V gene lost 3 bases and the J gene lost 1 base, with 11 bases spanning the gap.

At least ten counts were recorded for this clonotype. This chain links TRBV15 with TRBJ1-5; a weak D match, TRBD1 (6 bases). Trimming cost V 1 base and J 11 bases, with 15 bases left between them. Germline loops: CDR1 LNHNV, CDR2 YYDKDF (reference sequence). The CDR3 covers 14 residues. The CDR3 DNA is TGTGCCACCAGCAGAGCACAGGGCCCAGGCACCCAGCATTTT. Translation gives CATSRAQGPGTQHF.

This clonotype was picked up many times. V usage is TRBV18 and J usage is TRBJ2-5; D is undetermined. The CDR3 is made up of 12 amino acids. The V end was cut by 0 bases, the J end by 2 bases, with 1 base between. From germline, CDR1 is KGHSH and CDR2 LQKENI. The CDR3, as DNA: TGTGCCAGCTCACCACCTCAAGAGACCCAGTACTTC. Protein: CASSPPQETQYF. The whole variable domain, filled in from reference TRBV18 and TRBJ2-5, reads NAGVMQNPRHLVRRRGQEARLRCSPMKGHSHVYWYRQLPEEGLKFMVYLQKENIIDESGMPKERFSAEFPKEGPSILRIQQVVRGDSAAYFCASSPPQETQYFGPGTRLLVL.

At least ten counts were recorded for this clonotype. This chain uses TRBV7-2 with TRBJ2-3; a possible D gene is TRBD2 (7 bases). V was shortened by 1 base and J by 2 bases, with 10 bases between the two germline ends. From germline, CDR1 is SGHTA and CDR2 FQGNSA. CDR3 length: 15 amino acids. CDR3 sequence reads: CASSLGGGHTDTQYF. The CDR3 bases are TGTGCCAGCAGCTTAGGCGGGGGACACACAGATACGCAGTATTTT.

This clonotype has a count of ten or more. This chain connects TRBV27 to TRBJ1-2, with 7 bases that match TRBD1. CDR3 size: 16 residues. Trimming removed 4 bases from V and 0 bases from J; junction bases left unmatched: 8. The germline V gene encodes CDR1 MNHEY and CDR2 SMNVEV (reference sequence). CDR3 nucleotide sequence: TGTGCCAGCAGTTCGCTCGGACAGGAGGCTAACTATGGCTACACCTTC. Protein: CASSSLGQEANYGYTF.

The table lists this clonotype with many counts. This chain links TRBV19 with TRBJ1-1, with D tentatively TRBD1 (5 bases). V lost 3 bases to trimming and J lost 2 bases, with 7 bases between them. The CDR3 sequence is 13 residues long. Germline CDR1 is LNHDA and CDR2 is SQIVND (reference sequence). DNA of the CDR3: TGTGCCAGTAGTATGACAGTAAACACTGAAGCTTTCTTT. Its translation: CASSMTVNTEAFF.

This clonotype was counted between two and nine times. The chain uses TRBV6-5 and TRBJ2-7, with unresolved D. Trimming removed 2 bases at V and 3 bases at J, with 11 bases between. Germline V lookup: CDR1 MNHEY, CDR2 SVGAGI. The CDR3 runs 14 residues. In nucleotides, the CDR3 is TGTGCCAGCAGTTACCAAGGACCGTTCTACGAGCAGTACTTC. Protein product: CASSYQGPFYEQYF.